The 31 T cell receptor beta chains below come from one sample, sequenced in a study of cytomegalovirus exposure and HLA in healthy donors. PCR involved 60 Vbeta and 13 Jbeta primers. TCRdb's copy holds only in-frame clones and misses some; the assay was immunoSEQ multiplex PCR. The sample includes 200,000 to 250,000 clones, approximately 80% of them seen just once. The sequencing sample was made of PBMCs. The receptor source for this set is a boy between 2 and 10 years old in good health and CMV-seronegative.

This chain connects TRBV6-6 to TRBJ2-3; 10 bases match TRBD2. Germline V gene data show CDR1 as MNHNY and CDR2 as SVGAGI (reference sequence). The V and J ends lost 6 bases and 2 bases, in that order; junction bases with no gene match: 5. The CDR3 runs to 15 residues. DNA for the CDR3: TGTGCCAGCAGGCTACTAGCGGGGCCCACAGATACGCAGTATTTT. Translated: CASRLLAGPTDTQYF.

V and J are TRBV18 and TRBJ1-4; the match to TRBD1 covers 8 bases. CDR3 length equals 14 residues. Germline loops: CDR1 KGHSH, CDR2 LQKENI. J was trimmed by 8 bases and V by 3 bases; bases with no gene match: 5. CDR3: CASSPPGGREKLFF. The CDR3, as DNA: TGTGCCAGCTCACCCCCAGGGGGCCGGGAAAAACTGTTTTTT.

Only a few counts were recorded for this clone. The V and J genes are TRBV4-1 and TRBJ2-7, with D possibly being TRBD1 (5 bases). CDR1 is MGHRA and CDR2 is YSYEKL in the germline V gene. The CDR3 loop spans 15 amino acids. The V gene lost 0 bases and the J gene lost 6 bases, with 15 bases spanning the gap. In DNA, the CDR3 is TGCGCCAGCAGCCAAGAGGGTCAGGGAAGGGCCGAGCAGTACTTC. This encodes CASSQEGQGRAEQYF.

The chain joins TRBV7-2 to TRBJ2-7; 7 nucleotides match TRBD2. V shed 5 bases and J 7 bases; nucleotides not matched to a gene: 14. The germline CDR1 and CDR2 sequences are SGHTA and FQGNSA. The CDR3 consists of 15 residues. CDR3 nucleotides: TGTGCCAGCAGCCCGACTACGGGGGGAACGGGGGAGCAGTACTTC. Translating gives CASSPTTGGTGEQYF.

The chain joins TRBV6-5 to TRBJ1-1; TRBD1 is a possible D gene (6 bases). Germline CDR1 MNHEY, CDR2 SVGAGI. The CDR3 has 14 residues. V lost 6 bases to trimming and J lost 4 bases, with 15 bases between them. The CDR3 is CASRNRVLSTEAFF. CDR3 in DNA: TGTGCCAGCAGAAACAGGGTTCTGAGCACTGAAGCTTTCTTT.

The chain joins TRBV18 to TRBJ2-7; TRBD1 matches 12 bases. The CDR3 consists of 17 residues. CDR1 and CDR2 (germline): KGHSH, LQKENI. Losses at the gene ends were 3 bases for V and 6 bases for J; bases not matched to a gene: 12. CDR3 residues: CASSPSIPGTGGSEQYF. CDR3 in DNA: TGTGCCAGCTCACCCTCTATCCCCGGGACAGGGGGCTCCGAGCAGTACTTC.

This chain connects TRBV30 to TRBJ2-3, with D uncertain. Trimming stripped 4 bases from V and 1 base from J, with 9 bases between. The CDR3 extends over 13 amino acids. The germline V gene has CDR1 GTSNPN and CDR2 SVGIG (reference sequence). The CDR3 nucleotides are TGTGCCTGGAAGCTTCGGGGCACAGATACGCAGTATTTT. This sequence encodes CAWKLRGTDTQYF.

The CDR3 DNA reads TGTGCCAGCAGCTTCAGGCTAAGCGAGCAGTACTTC. It codes for CASSFRLSEQYF. V is TRBV13 and J is TRBJ2-7; no firm D call. This CDR3 is built from 12 residues. Trimming took 3 bases from V and 6 from J, leaving 9 bases between them. Germline V CDR1 and CDR2: PRHDT, FYEKMQ (reference sequence).

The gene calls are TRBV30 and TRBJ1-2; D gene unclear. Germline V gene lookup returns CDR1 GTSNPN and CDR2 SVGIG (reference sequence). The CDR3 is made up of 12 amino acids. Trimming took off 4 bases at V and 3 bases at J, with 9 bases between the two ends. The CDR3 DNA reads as TGTGCCTGGACCCCGAGGGACTATGGCTACACCTTC. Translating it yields CAWTPRDYGYTF. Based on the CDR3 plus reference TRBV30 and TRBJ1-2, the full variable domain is SQTIHQWPATLVQPVGSPLSLECTVEGTSNPNLYWYRQAAGRGLQLLFYSVGIGQISSEVPQNLSASRPQDRQFILSSKKLLLSDSGFYLCAWTPRDYGYTFGSGTRLTVV.

CDR3 nucleotides: TGTGCCAGCAGCTTGGAGTCGAGCGGGGGGGGCTATAGCACAGATACGCAGTATTTT. Its protein is CASSLESSGGGYSTDTQYF. V usage is TRBV7-9 and J usage is TRBJ2-3; 10 bases map to TRBD2. The V and J ends lost 3 bases and 0 bases, in that order; junction bases with no gene match: 12. The CDR3 is made up of 19 amino acids. Germline loops: CDR1 SEHNR, CDR2 FQNEAQ (reference sequence).

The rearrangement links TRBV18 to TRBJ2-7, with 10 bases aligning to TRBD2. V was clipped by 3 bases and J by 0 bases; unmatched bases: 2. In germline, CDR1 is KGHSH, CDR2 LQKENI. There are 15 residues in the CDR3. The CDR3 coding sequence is TGTGCCAGCTCACCGGGGACTAGCGCCTCCTACGAGCAGTACTTC. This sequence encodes CASSPGTSASYEQYF.

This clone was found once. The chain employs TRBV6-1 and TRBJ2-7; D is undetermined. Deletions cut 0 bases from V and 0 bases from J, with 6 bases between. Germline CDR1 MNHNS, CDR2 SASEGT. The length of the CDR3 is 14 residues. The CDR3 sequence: CASSEAGSSYEQYF. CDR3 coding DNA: TGTGCCAGCAGTGAAGCGGGCAGCTCCTACGAGCAGTACTTC.

DNA for the CDR3: TGTGCCAGTAGTTTGGCCGGGAATTATGGCTACACCTTC. Amino acids: CASSLAGNYGYTF. The gene calls are TRBV19 and TRBJ1-2; D unresolved. The CDR3 length is 13 residues. From germline, CDR1 is LNHDA and CDR2 SQIVND (reference sequence). V was cut by 5 bases and J by 5 bases, with 12 bases left in between.

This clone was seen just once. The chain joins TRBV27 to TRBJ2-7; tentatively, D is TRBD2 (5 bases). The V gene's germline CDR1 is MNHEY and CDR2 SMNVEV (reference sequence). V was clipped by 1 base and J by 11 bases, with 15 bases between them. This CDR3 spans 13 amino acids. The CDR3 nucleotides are TGTGCCAGCAGTTTATATGGGCGGTCGGAGGAGTACTTC. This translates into CASSLYGRSEEYF.

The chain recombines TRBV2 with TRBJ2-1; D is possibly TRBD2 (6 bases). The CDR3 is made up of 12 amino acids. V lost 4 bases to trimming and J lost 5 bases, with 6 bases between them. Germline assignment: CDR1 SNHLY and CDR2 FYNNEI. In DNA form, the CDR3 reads TGTGCCAGCAGTGGACTAGACAATGAGCAGTTCTTC. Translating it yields CASSGLDNEQFF.

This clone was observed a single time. The DNA for the CDR3 is TGTGCCAGCAGTGTATACCTAGAGACGACAGATACGCAGTATTTT. Protein product: CASSVYLETTDTQYF. The rearrangement links TRBV6-1 to TRBJ2-3; D is uncertain. CDR1 is MNHNS and CDR2 is SASEGT in the germline V gene. V gave up 4 bases and J gave up 3 bases, with 14 bases separating them. The CDR3 spans 15 residues.

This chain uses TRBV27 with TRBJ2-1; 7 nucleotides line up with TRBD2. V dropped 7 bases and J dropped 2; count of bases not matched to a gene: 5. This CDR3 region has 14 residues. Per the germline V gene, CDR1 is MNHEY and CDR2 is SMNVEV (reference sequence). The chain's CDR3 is CASTAGTTYNEQFF. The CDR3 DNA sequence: TGTGCCAGCACCGCCGGGACTACCTACAATGAGCAGTTCTTC.

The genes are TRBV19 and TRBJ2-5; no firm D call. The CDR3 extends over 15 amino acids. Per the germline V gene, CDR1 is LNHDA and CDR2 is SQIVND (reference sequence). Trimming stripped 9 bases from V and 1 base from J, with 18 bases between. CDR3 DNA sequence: TGTGCCAGCAGCTACGGTGGCAGGTCCCAAGAGACCCAGTACTTC. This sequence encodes CASSYGGRSQETQYF.

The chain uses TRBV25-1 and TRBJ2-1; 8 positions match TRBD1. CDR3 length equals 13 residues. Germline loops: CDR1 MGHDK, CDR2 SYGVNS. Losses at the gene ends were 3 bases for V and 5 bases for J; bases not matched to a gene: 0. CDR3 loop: CASSETGDNEQFF. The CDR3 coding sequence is TGTGCCAGCAGTGAGACAGGGGACAATGAGCAGTTCTTC.

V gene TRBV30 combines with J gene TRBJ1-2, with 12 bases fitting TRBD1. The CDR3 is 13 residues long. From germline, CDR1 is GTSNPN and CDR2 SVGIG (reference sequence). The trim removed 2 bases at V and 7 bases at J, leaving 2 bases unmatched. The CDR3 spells CAWSPGQGAGYTF. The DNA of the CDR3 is TGTGCCTGGAGTCCGGGACAGGGGGCTGGCTACACCTTC.

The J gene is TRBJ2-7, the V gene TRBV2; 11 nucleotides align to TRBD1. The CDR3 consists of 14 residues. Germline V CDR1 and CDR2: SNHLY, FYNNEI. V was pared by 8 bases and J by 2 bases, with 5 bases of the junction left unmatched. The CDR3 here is CASFGQGAPYEQYF. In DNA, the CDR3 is TGTGCCAGCTTCGGACAGGGGGCGCCCTACGAGCAGTACTTC.

CDR3 sequence: CAWSARPGSRYEKLFF. CDR3 DNA sequence: TGTGCCTGGAGTGCCAGGCCGGGGTCGCGGTATGAAAAACTGTTTTTT. This chain uses TRBV30 with TRBJ1-4; D unresolved. Germline V lookup: CDR1 GTSNPN, CDR2 SVGIG (reference sequence). V shed 1 base and J shed 6 bases, with 18 bases lying between them. This CDR3 is built from 16 residues.

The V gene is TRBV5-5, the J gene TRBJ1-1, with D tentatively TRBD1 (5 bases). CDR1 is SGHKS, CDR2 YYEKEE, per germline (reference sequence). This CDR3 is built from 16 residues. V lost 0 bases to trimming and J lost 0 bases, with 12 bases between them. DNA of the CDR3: TGTGCCAGCAGCTTGGAACAGGCAACCATGAACACTGAAGCTTTCTTT. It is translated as CASSLEQATMNTEAFF.

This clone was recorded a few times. CDR3 in amino acids: CASRALLGNEQFF. CDR3 in DNA: TGTGCCAGCAGAGCCCTACTAGGCAATGAGCAGTTCTTC. The chain is built from TRBV6-1 and TRBJ2-1; a possible D gene is TRBD2 (5 bases). The CDR3 covers 13 residues. Deletions cut 6 bases from V and 6 bases from J, with 12 bases between. Per germline, CDR1 MNHNS and CDR2 SASEGT.

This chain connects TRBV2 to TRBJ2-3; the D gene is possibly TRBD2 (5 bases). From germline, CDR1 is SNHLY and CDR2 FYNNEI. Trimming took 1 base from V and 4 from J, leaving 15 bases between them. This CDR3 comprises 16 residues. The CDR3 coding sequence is TGTGCCAGCAGTGAAGTCGGAACTAGTATCGCAGATACGCAGTATTTT. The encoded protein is CASSEVGTSIADTQYF.

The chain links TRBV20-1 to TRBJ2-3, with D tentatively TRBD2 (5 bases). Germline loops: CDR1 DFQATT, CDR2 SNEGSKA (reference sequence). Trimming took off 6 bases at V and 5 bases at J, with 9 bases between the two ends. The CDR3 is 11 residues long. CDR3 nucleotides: TGCAGTGCCGGGAACTTAGATACGCAGTATTTT. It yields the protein CSAGNLDTQYF.

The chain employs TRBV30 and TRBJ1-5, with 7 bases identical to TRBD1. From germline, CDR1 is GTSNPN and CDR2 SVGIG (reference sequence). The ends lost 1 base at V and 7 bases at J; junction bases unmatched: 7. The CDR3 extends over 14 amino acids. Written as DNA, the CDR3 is TGTGCCTGGAGTGAGGGGCAGGGGGGACAGCCCCAGCATTTT. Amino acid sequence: CAWSEGQGGQPQHF.

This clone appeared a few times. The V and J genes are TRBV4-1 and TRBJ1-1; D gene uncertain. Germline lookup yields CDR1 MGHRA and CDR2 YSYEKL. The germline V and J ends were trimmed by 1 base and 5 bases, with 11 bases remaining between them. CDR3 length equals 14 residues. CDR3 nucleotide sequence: TGCGCCAGCAGCCAAGTCTTGGGAGGGACTGAAGCTTTCTTT. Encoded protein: CASSQVLGGTEAFF.

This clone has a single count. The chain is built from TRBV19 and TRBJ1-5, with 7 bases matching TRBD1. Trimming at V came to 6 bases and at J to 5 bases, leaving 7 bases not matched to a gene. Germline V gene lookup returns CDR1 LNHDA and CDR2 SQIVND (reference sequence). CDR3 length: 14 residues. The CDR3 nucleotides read TGTGCCAGTAGCCACAGGGGAAGTTATCAGCCCCAGCATTTT. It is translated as CASSHRGSYQPQHF.

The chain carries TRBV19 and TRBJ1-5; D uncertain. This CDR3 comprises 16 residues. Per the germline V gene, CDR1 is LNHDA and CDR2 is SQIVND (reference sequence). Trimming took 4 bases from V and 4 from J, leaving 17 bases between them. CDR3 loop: CASSNGGWSPNQPQHF. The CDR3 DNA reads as TGTGCCAGTAGTAATGGTGGGTGGAGCCCTAATCAGCCCCAGCATTTT.

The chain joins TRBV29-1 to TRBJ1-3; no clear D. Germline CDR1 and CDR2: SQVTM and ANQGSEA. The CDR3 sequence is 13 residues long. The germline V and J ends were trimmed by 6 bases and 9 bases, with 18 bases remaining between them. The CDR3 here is CSVAAGSEGTIYF. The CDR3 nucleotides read TGCAGCGTAGCTGCCGGGTCCGAAGGCACCATATATTTT.